Below are 7 T cell receptor beta chains sequenced from a single sample in a study of brain T cells in children with intractable seizures. The table came from immunoSEQ multiplex PCR; TCRdb's copy has only in-frame clones and leaves some out. The sample carries over 95,000 clones, approximately 94% recorded once. Sequencing was performed on peripheral blood, taken at surgery. These receptors all stem from a boy in the first two years of life with hemimegalencephaly and intractable seizures.

The V call is TRBV7-3, the J call TRBJ2-1; D unresolved. Trimming cost V 2 bases and J 5 bases, with 7 bases left between them. Germline V gene sequence: CDR1 SGHTA, CDR2 FQGTGA. The length of the CDR3 is 13 residues. CDR3 region: CASSLGQNNEQFF. The CDR3 region has the DNA TGTGCCAGCAGCTTAGGGCAAAACAATGAGCAGTTCTTC.

V usage is TRBV3-1 (or the pseudogene TRBV3-2) and J usage is TRBJ1-5; D gene unclear. Trimming left V 3 bases short and J 1 base short, with 4 bases between. The V gene's germline CDR1 is LGHDT and CDR2 YNNKEL (reference sequence). The length of the CDR3 is 13 residues. CDR3 coding DNA: TGTGCCAGCAGCCAGATGAGCAATCAGCCCCAGCATTTT. It encodes CASSQMSNQPQHF.

This rearrangement joins TRBV11-2 to TRBJ2-1; no clear D gene. Germline assignment: CDR1 SGHAT and CDR2 FQNNGV. Trimming took 5 bases from V and 1 from J, leaving 12 bases between them. The CDR3 is 15 residues long. The CDR3 DNA sequence: TGTGCCAGCAGCGAAAGGTCTGGGTCCTACAATGAGCAGTTCTTC. Amino acids: CASSERSGSYNEQFF. The complete variable domain, with remaining parts taken from reference TRBV11-2 and TRBJ2-1, reads EAGVAQSPRYKIIEKRQSVAFWCNPISGHATLYWYQQILGQGPKLLIQFQNNGVVDDSQLPKDRFSAERLKGVDSTLKIQPAKLEDSAVYLCASSERSGSYNEQFFGPGTRLTVL.

This chain connects TRBV10-3 to TRBJ1-2; 7 nucleotides align to TRBD1. V lost 0 bases, J lost 8 bases, and 12 bases stayed unmatched. The CDR3 sequence is 16 residues long. Germline assignment: CDR1 ENHRY and CDR2 SYGVKD. In DNA, the CDR3 is TGTGCCATCAGTGAGTCGAGGGGGCGCGGGGCGGAAGGCTACACCTTC. This sequence encodes CAISESRGRGAEGYTF.

This sequence joins TRBV4-3 and TRBJ2-5; tentatively, D is TRBD2 (5 bases). CDR1 LGHNA and CDR2 YSLEER come from the germline V gene. CDR3 length: 13 residues. V was clipped by 4 bases and J by 1 base, with 7 bases between them. CDR3 coding DNA: TGCGCCAGCAGCCCGGGAATCCAAGAGACCCAGTACTTC. This sequence encodes CASSPGIQETQYF.

This clone showed up just once. The J gene is TRBJ2-1, the V gene TRBV7-2; D perhaps matches TRBD2 (6 bases). V shed 1 base and J shed 3 bases, with 7 bases lying between them. The CDR3 consists of 14 residues. Germline V gives CDR1 SGHTA, CDR2 FQGNSA. CDR3 DNA sequence: TGTGCCAGCAGCTTAGGGCGGGACTACAATGAGCAGTTCTTC. It translates to CASSLGRDYNEQFF.

This sequence joins TRBV6-6 and TRBJ1-1, with no clear D. Germline V lookup: CDR1 MNHNY, CDR2 SVGAGI (reference sequence). The CDR3 runs to 14 residues. Trimming pared 1 base from V and 8 bases from J, leaving 14 bases between. The CDR3 sequence: CASSYFPAQDEAFF. CDR3 DNA: TGTGCCAGCAGTTACTTCCCGGCCCAAGACGAAGCTTTCTTT.